These T cell receptor beta chains were read from a single sample in a study of human T cells and chemical hapten exposure. One entry per CDR3 protein, called by TCRdb with MiXCR from the RACE reads. The profile shows fewer than 200,000 distinct CDR3 sequences, about 30% of them singletons. This specimen was whole blood, taken in connection with sensitization to the hapten diphenylcyclopropenone (DPC). The origin of the receptors is a woman aged 18-35 years with alopecia areata. Some clones in this sample may be carry-over from other donors' samples. Each CDR3 is given with its conserved first and last residue. The order of the fields is V gene, D gene, J gene, clone size, CDR3 DNA, CDR3 protein. A D gene is named only where the DNA matches it firmly. Clone sizes are given selectively: once, few, many, or a class where the clone is expanded.

TRBV7-2	.	TRBJ2-7	.	TGTGCCAGCAGCCCGATCGTTGCGGGCGAGCAGTACTTC	CASSPIVAGEQYF
TRBV20-1	.	TRBJ1-4	.	TGCAGTGCTCTCCCTAACAGGGATAATGAAAAACTGTTTTTT	CSALPNRDNEKLFF
TRBV7-8	.	TRBJ1-1	.	TGTGCCAGCAGCCCTGGGCTGTTTGAAGCTTTCTTT	CASSPGLFEAFF
TRBV12-3/TRBV12-4	.	TRBJ1-6	.	TGTGCCAGCATCGGGGACGGGAATTCACCCCTCCACTTT	CASIGDGNSPLHF
TRBV4-1	.	TRBJ1-5	.	TGCGCCAGCAGCCCGGGACGGACTAATCAGCCCCAGCATTTT	CASSPGRTNQPQHF
TRBV7-8	.	TRBJ1-4	few	TGTGCCAGCAGCTTGATTAAGGGGTGGGAAGAAAAACTGTTTTTT	CASSLIKGWEEKLFF
TRBV7-3	TRBD1	TRBJ2-1	.	TGTGCCAGCAGCTTTCCCCCGGGACAGGGGGGTGATGAGCAGTTCTTC	CASSFPPGQGGDEQFF
TRBV7-2	TRBD2	TRBJ2-4	few	TGTGCCAGCAGCATACGACTAGCGGGGACAGAAAACATTCAGTACTTC	CASSIRLAGTENIQYF
TRBV7-9	TRBD1	TRBJ2-1	.	TGTGCCAGCAGCACCTTAGACAGGGAGTATGAGCAGTTCTTC	CASSTLDREYEQFF
TRBV7-2	TRBD2	TRBJ2-4	.	TGTGCCAGCAGTTGGACTAGCGGGAGGGAGGGGGCCAAAAACATTCAGTACTTC	CASSWTSGREGAKNIQYF
TRBV4-3	.	TRBJ1-4	few	TGTGCCAGCAGCCAAGAGGGTTTTGCTAAGGAAAAACTGTTTTTT	CASSQEGFAKEKLFF
TRBV29-1	.	TRBJ1-2	once	TGCAGCGTTGTGGGAGTCAATGGCTACACCTTC	CSVVGVNGYTF
TRBV18	.	TRBJ2-4	few	TGTGCCAGCTCACTAGCGCACCGGGACAAAAACATTCAGTACTTC	CASSLAHRDKNIQYF
TRBV29-1	.	TRBJ2-4	few	TGCAGCGTTGAAGGGGGCGCGGTCCAAAACATTCAGTACTTC	CSVEGGAVQNIQYF
TRBV9	TRBD2	TRBJ2-5	.	TGTGCCAGCAGCGTGGGGGGACTAGACCAAGAGACCCAGTACTTC	CASSVGGLDQETQYF
TRBV7-3	.	TRBJ1-1	.	TGTGCCAGCAGCTTAATTGGGGGCACTGAAGCTTTCTTT	CASSLIGGTEAFF
TRBV29-1	.	TRBJ2-5	.	TGCAGCGTCGCCTATGGGGTAGAGACCCAGTACTTC	CSVAYGVETQYF
TRBV29-1	.	TRBJ2-3	few	TGCAGCGTTGATTGGGCAGGCACAGATACGCAGTATTTT	CSVDWAGTDTQYF
TRBV20-1	.	TRBJ1-2	.	TGCAGTGCTAGAGCGGACAGTGGTATCAATGGCTACACCTTC	CSARADSGINGYTF
TRBV20-1	.	TRBJ2-3	.	TGCAGTGCTAGGGAGCTGGGGACACAATATACGCAGTATTTT	CSARELGTQYTQYF
TRBV11-2	.	TRBJ1-1	.	TGTGCCAGCAGCCCCAGGGCGAATTCGGCTTTCTTT	CASSPRANSAFF
TRBV7-6	.	TRBJ1-2	many	TGTGCCAGCAGCCCAGAGGCACAGGGCTATGGCTACACCTTC	CASSPEAQGYGYTF
TRBV6-5	.	TRBJ2-1	few	TGTGCCAGCAGCAACGGACGCTCGAGGCAGTTCTTC	CASSNGRSRQFF
TRBV2	TRBD2	TRBJ2-1	.	TGTGCCAGCAAACCTCGGACTAGCGCCTACAATGAGCAGTTCTTC	CASKPRTSAYNEQFF
TRBV4-3	.	TRBJ1-5	.	TGCGCCAGCAGCCAAAGAATTGATCAGCCCCAGCATTTT	CASSQRIDQPQHF
TRBV27	.	TRBJ2-5	.	TGTGCCAGCATGGGGGAGACCCAGTACTTC	CASMGETQYF
TRBV4-3	.	TRBJ2-6	few	TGCGCCAGCAGCCAAGTAGTATCAGGGGACGGGGCCAACGTCCTGACTTTC	CASSQVVSGDGANVLTF
TRBV7-9	.	TRBJ2-1	.	TGTGCCAGCAGCTTGAATTACTCCTACAATGAGCAGTTCTTC	CASSLNYSYNEQFF
TRBV5-1	TRBD2	TRBJ2-2	few	TGCGCCAGCAGTTTATTAGCGGGAGCGAACACCGGGGAGCTGTTTTTT	CASSLLAGANTGELFF
TRBV15	TRBD1	TRBJ2-4	.	TGTGCCACCAGCAGCAGGACAGGGGGCATGGACATTCAGTACTTC	CATSSRTGGMDIQYF
TRBV4-3	.	TRBJ2-1	.	TGCGCCAGCAGCCAAAAGATTGGGGGCCCCTACAATGAGCAGTTCTTC	CASSQKIGGPYNEQFF
TRBV20-1	TRBD2	TRBJ2-1	.	TGCAGTGCTAGGGTCCTAGCGGGGGGAAATGAGCAGTTCTTC	CSARVLAGGNEQFF
TRBV29-1	TRBD1	TRBJ2-7	many	TGCAGCGTAAGCCGGGACAGGGAAGACGAGCAGTACTTC	CSVSRDREDEQYF
TRBV14	.	TRBJ1-2	few	TGTGCCAGCAGCCAAAATCCGGGACACCGATATGGCTACACCTTC	CASSQNPGHRYGYTF
TRBV29-1	.	TRBJ2-1	.	TGCAGCGTTGAAGATCCGGCGGGGAGCTCCTACAATGAGCAGTTCTTC	CSVEDPAGSSYNEQFF
TRBV7-2	.	TRBJ2-1	.	TGTGCCAGCAGCTTAGTGGACAGCTCCTACAATGAGCAGTTCTTC	CASSLVDSSYNEQFF
TRBV6-5	.	TRBJ2-2	few	TGTGCCAGCAGTTACTTACCAAACACCGGGGAGCTGTTTTTT	CASSYLPNTGELFF
TRBV19	TRBD1	TRBJ2-7	many	TGTGCCAGTAGTATAGCTGGGGACAGCCTCTACGAGCAGTACTTC	CASSIAGDSLYEQYF
TRBV20-1	TRBD1	TRBJ2-5	.	TGCAGTGCTAGAGTAACAGGGGCGCTTGAGACCCAGTACTTC	CSARVTGALETQYF
TRBV29-1	.	TRBJ2-2	many	TGCAGCGTTGTCGCCGACAACACCGGGGAGCTGTTTTTT	CSVVADNTGELFF
TRBV20-1	.	TRBJ1-2	.	TGCAGTGCTAGAGACAGGGTTTTTGGCTACACCTTC	CSARDRVFGYTF
TRBV6-2/TRBV6-3	.	TRBJ2-5	few	TGTGCCAGCAGGCCGGGACTCCGACAAGAGACCCAGTACTTC	CASRPGLRQETQYF
TRBV12-3/TRBV12-4	.	TRBJ1-1	.	TGTGCCAGCAGTTTAAAAAAGACTTTCTTT	CASSLKKTFF
TRBV4-1	.	TRBJ2-4	few	TGCGCCAGCAGCCTGTCAGGGCTTAACATTCAGTACTTC	CASSLSGLNIQYF
TRBV13	.	TRBJ2-5	.	TGTGCCAGCAGCTTCGTAGACAACCAAGAGACCCAGTACTTC	CASSFVDNQETQYF
TRBV7-9	TRBD1	TRBJ2-2	.	TGTGCCAGCAGCGGGACAGGGAACACCGGGAAGCTGTTTTTT	CASSGTGNTGKLFF
TRBV29-1	.	TRBJ1-5	few	TGCAGCGTTGGGGAAGGGCGGCGGCCCCAGCATTTT	CSVGEGRRPQHF
TRBV24-1	.	TRBJ2-3	few	TGTGCCACCAGTGATTCGAATAGGGATACGCAGTATTTT	CATSDSNRDTQYF
TRBV4-3	.	TRBJ1-6	few	TGCGCCAGCAGCCAAGAATTCCAGGGAGTTCTTCTTTCACCCCTCCACTTT	CASSQEFQGVLLSPLHF
TRBV25-1	.	TRBJ1-2	.	TGTGCCAGCAGTGGAGAACTGGACAGATCGTATGGCTACACCTTC	CASSGELDRSYGYTF